This TCR beta chain stems from a study of Tregs in tolerant kidney transplant recipients. General observations from the study: Validation in larger populations is needed because few patients were studied.

Remarks on this clone: Antigen unknown.

Using immunoSEQ multiplex PCR, the repertoire was profiled, and TCRdb retains in-frame clones only, with some absent. The sample has roughly 45,000 clones; 91% are singletons. V shed 0 bases and J shed 6 bases, with 12 bases lying between them. Germline loops: CDR1 LNHDA, CDR2 SQIVND (reference sequence). CDR3 length: 15 residues. Sequencing used Tregs from blood. The chain carries TRBV19 and TRBJ1-5; no clear D. The receptor was isolated from a human donor in good health. CDR3 sequence reads: CASSIDLQMAQPQHF. Written as DNA, the CDR3 is TGTGCCAGTAGTATAGATCTCCAGATGGCTCAGCCCCAGCATTTT. The full variable domain, with the rest looked up from reference TRBV19 and TRBJ1-5, is DGGITQSPKYLFRKEGQNVTLSCEQNLNHDAMYWYRQDPGQGLRLIYYSQIVNDFQKGDIAEGYSVSREKKESFPLTVTSAQKNPTAFYLCASSIDLQMAQPQHFGDGTRLSIL.